Detailed here is one TCR beta chain. As processed by the authors: Amplification of reference gene primers was used by the study to estimate nucleated cell counts. Produced via immunoSEQ multiplex PCR; TCRdb's table is partial and in-frame only. V and J calls and clone size follow that table, whereas D and trimming were derived from the DNA. This sample carries 200,000 to 250,000 clones, 82% of them seen once, and the ten largest clones take 3% to 4.5%. This entry is derived from a study of blood T cell repertoires in COVID-19. About the research overall: Whether acute or convalescent, the COVID-19 samples came from the United States, Italy and Spain. PBMCs, B-cell-depleted T cells, or T cells were the source of the cDNA or gDNA that made up the material.

Source material: peripheral blood. The clonotype originates from a woman of 80 years or more with acute or convalescent COVID-19.

CDR3 nucleotides: TGTGCCAGCAGCTCCGGGACAATTTTCGGAAACACCATATATTTT. Residues: CASSSGTIFGNTIYF. This chain joins TRBV14 and TRBJ1-3, with a weak D call TRBD1 (6 bases). V dropped 5 bases and J dropped 4 bases, with 15 bases sitting between them. This CDR3 spans 15 amino acids. From germline, CDR1 is SGHDN and CDR2 FVKESK.